This T cell receptor beta chain was found in a study of T-cell reconstitution after alpha-beta-depleted transplantation in children. To note about this clonotype: What it binds is not known.

Study conclusions and caveats: As was reported, about two months after transplant, alpha-beta T cells came from several hundred expanded graft clones.

V lost 8 bases, J lost 2 bases, and 14 bases lay in between. This CDR3 has 14 amino acids. Germline CDR1 SEHNR, CDR2 FQNEAQ (reference sequence). Using unique molecular identifiers, the investigators prepared the TCRbeta library. Using its own MiXCR run on the PCR reads, TCRdb lists one record per CDR3 protein. The repertoire holds 600,000 to 700,000 distinct CDR3 sequences, with 10% to 15% as singletons. The chain joins TRBV7-9 to TRBJ2-3, with D perhaps being TRBD1 or TRBD2 (5 bases each). The sample here was PBMCs, taken before TCRalphabeta/CD19-depleted stem cell transplant. This sequence was found in a girl aged 2 to 9 with congenital amegakaryocytic thrombocytopenia, due to receive a stem cell transplant. CDR3 bases: TGTGCCAGCGCACTAGGGGCGGTCACAGATACGCAGTATTTT. Protein product: CASALGAVTDTQYF.